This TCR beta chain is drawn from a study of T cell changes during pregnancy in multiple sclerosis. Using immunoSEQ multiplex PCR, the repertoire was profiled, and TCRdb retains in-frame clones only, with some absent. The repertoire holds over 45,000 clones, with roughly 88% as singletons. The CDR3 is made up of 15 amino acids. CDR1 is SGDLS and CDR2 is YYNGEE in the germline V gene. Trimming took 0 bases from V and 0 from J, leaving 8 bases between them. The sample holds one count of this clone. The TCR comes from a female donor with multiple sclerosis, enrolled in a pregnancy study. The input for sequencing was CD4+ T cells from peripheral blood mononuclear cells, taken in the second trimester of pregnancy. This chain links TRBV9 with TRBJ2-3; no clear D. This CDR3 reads CASSVDGFSTDTQYF. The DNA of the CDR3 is TGTGCCAGCAGCGTAGACGGGTTTAGCACAGATACGCAGTATTTT.